This T cell receptor (beta chain) was identified during a study of shared clonotypes between healthy human individuals. Study as a whole: Three plates were used per donor for CD4 naive, three for CD4 memory, two for CD8 naive and one for CD8 memory.

Study-wide findings and caveats: A generally larger estimated richness was seen in naive subsets than in memory subsets. Donors were few, which limited the genetic and exposure-history diversity represented. The sharing of about 5.3% of naive CD4 clonotypes was seen across several donors.

Trimming at V came to 7 bases and at J to 1 base, leaving 2 bases not matched to a gene. Germline V CDR1 and CDR2: WSHSY, SAAADI. This CDR3 comprises 14 residues. This clone was detected once. The antigen is not known. Only in-frame clones appear in the TCRdb table, and some are missing; sequencing was by immunoSEQ multiplex PCR. The sample yields under 750,000 clones, 72% seen once. The chain couples TRBV10-2 to TRBJ2-2; 8 bases line up with TRBD2. This clonotype was obtained from a woman aged 25 to 39 in good health. Sequencing was carried out using memory CD4+ T cells sorted from blood. Subset here: CD45RA-negative fraction. The CDR3 loop reads CASKSGRNTGELFF. The CDR3 DNA follows: TGCGCCAGCAAAAGCGGGAGGAACACCGGGGAGCTGTTTTTT.